These 22 T cell receptor beta chains were all obtained from the same sample, sequenced in a study of shared clonotypes between healthy human individuals. CD45RO-negative CD8 cells positively selected for CCR7 made up the naive population, which excluded terminally differentiated effector memory CD45RA+ cells. Only in-frame clones appear in the TCRdb table, and some are missing; sequencing was by immunoSEQ multiplex PCR. In the table there are about 2 million clones, approximately 95% of which are singletons. The sequencing sample was made of naive CD8+ T cells sorted from blood. The receptor set was obtained from a man younger than 35 in good health.

The chain combines TRBV11-2 with TRBJ2-2; no reliable D call. Germline-derived CDR1 and CDR2 are SGHAT and FQNNGV. There are 15 residues in the CDR3. Trimming took 1 base from V and 1 from J, leaving 7 bases between them. DNA of the CDR3: TGTGCCAGCAGCTTAGTCGACGGGAACACCGGGGAGCTGTTTTTT. Its protein is CASSLVDGNTGELFF.

The chain is built from TRBV27 and TRBJ2-1; no definite D call. The CDR3 is 13 residues long. V dropped 5 bases and J dropped 3 bases, with 8 bases sitting between them. Per germline, CDR1 MNHEY and CDR2 SMNVEV (reference sequence). The CDR3 DNA reads as TGTGCCAGCAGTCCGCACAGCTACAATGAGCAGTTCTTC. Translated, it gives CASSPHSYNEQFF.

V is TRBV19 and J is TRBJ2-1, with D perhaps matching TRBD1 (5 bases). In germline, CDR1 is LNHDA, CDR2 SQIVND (reference sequence). V dropped 5 bases and J dropped 4 bases, with 6 bases sitting between them. This CDR3 has 12 amino acids. Here the CDR3 reads CASSQGYNEQFF. The CDR3, as DNA: TGTGCCAGTAGTCAGGGTTACAATGAGCAGTTCTTC.

The chain links TRBV19 to TRBJ2-4, with 9 nucleotides matching TRBD1. The germline V gene has CDR1 LNHDA and CDR2 SQIVND (reference sequence). With V trimmed by 5 bases and J by 6 bases, 11 bases remained unmatched. The CDR3 contains 16 residues. The CDR3 coding sequence is TGTGCCAGTAGTCATCCGGGACAGGGAATGGGAAACATTCAGTACTTC. It specifies CASSHPGQGMGNIQYF.

This chain uses TRBV11-2 with TRBJ2-1; 11 bases agree with TRBD2. Germline V lookup: CDR1 SGHAT, CDR2 FQNNGV. J lost 6 bases, V lost 3 bases, and 1 base had no gene match. The CDR3 has 14 residues. The CDR3 DNA follows: TGTGCCAGCAGCTTCGGACTAGCGGGCAATGAGCAGTTCTTC. Protein: CASSFGLAGNEQFF. The full variable domain, rest sourced from reference TRBV11-2 and TRBJ2-1, is EAGVAQSPRYKIIEKRQSVAFWCNPISGHATLYWYQQILGQGPKLLIQFQNNGVVDDSQLPKDRFSAERLKGVDSTLKIQPAKLEDSAVYLCASSFGLAGNEQFFGPGTRLTVL.

V gene TRBV4-1 combines with J gene TRBJ2-7; D not certain. Germline V gene data show CDR1 as MGHRA and CDR2 as YSYEKL. The CDR3 is made up of 15 amino acids. Trimming removed 0 bases from V and 2 bases from J, with 11 bases in between. Written as DNA, the CDR3 is TGCGCCAGCAGCCAAGAGACCCTGACCCCCTACGAGCAGTACTTC. This codes for CASSQETLTPYEQYF.

CDR3 nucleotides: TGTGCCAGCAGCCTGACAGGTAGGCACGAGCAGTACTTC. It specifies CASSLTGRHEQYF. This chain joins TRBV9 and TRBJ2-7, with D possibly TRBD1 on 6 matching bases. The V and J ends lost 4 bases and 5 bases respectively, with 13 bases between them. Germline V lookup: CDR1 SGDLS, CDR2 YYNGEE. This CDR3 spans 13 amino acids.

This sequence joins TRBV11-2 and TRBJ2-7, with 7 bases fitting TRBD1. V lost 4 bases and J lost 2; bases outside the gene matches: 2. Germline CDR1 SGHAT, CDR2 FQNNGV. The CDR3 covers 13 residues. The CDR3 sequence is CASSWGQTYEQYF. The CDR3 DNA is TGTGCCAGCAGCTGGGGACAGACCTACGAGCAGTACTTC.

About this clone itself: Other DNA sequences in this sample translate to the same CDR3. The chain combines TRBV5-6 with TRBJ2-7; no firm D call. Germline V lookup: CDR1 SGHDT, CDR2 YYEEEE. With 2 bases removed from V and 3 bases from J, the gap between germline ends came to 3 bases. CDR3 length: 11 amino acids. Written as DNA, the CDR3 is TGTGCCAGCAGCTTAGACTACGAGCAGTACTTC. Its protein product is CASSLDYEQYF. Drawing the rest from reference TRBV5-6 and TRBJ2-7, the complete variable domain is DAGVTQSPTHLIKTRGQQVTLRCSPKSGHDTVSWYQQALGQGPQFIFQYYEEEERQRGNFPDRFSGHQFPNYSSELNVNALLLGDSALYLCASSLDYEQYFGPGTRLTVT.

The chain has TRBV11-3 and TRBJ2-1, with TRBD2 identical over 7 bases. V trimming: 0 bases; J trimming: 1 base; junction bases outside the gene matches: 3. This CDR3 comprises 16 residues. Per the germline V gene, CDR1 is SGHNT and CDR2 is YENEEA. CDR3 sequence: CASSLDGGESYNEQFF. DNA of the CDR3: TGTGCCAGCAGCTTAGATGGGGGGGAATCCTACAATGAGCAGTTCTTC.

The gene calls are TRBV5-4 and TRBJ1-2, with D possibly matching TRBD1 (5 bases). V gave up 2 bases and J gave up 3 bases, with 26 bases separating them. The CDR3 spans 19 residues. In germline, CDR1 is SGHNT, CDR2 YYREEE (reference sequence). The CDR3 nucleotides read TGTGCCAGCAGCTTTAGACCGGCGACACGGGGGGGTCCAGACTATGGCTACACCTTC. Residues: CASSFRPATRGGPDYGYTF.

J is TRBJ2-7 and V is TRBV7-9; D unresolved. Germline CDR1 is SEHNR and CDR2 is FQNEAQ (reference sequence). This CDR3 is 14 amino acids long. V lost 5 bases to trimming and J lost 4 bases, with 15 bases between them. The CDR3 DNA follows: TGTGCCAGCAGCCCCCCCGGAGTAGTTTACGAGCAGTACTTC. Protein: CASSPPGVVYEQYF.

This chain links TRBV7-9 with TRBJ1-4; a weak D match, TRBD1 (5 bases). Deletions cut 5 bases from V and 2 bases from J, with 15 bases between. Germline V gives CDR1 SEHNR, CDR2 FQNEAQ (reference sequence). CDR3 length: 16 residues. DNA of the CDR3: TGTGCCAGCAGCCTGGGAGGGGAGGGTACTAATGAAAAACTGTTTTTT. Residues: CASSLGGEGTNEKLFF.

The chain is built from TRBV4-1 and TRBJ1-5; D is undetermined. Germline V CDR1 and CDR2: MGHRA, YSYEKL. CDR3 length: 15 amino acids. V was pared by 0 bases and J by 3 bases, with 9 bases between. CDR3 residues: CASSQDSRINQPQHF. The CDR3 DNA follows: TGCGCCAGCAGCCAAGATAGCAGGATCAATCAGCCCCAGCATTTT.

This sequence joins TRBV4-1 and TRBJ2-3, with 7 bases identical to TRBD2. The junction had 3 bases not matched to a gene; V was cut back by 0 bases and J by 6 bases. The CDR3 has 14 residues. The germline CDR1 and CDR2 sequences are MGHRA and YSYEKL. The CDR3 sequence: CASSQEVGGDTQYF. DNA for the CDR3: TGCGCCAGCAGCCAAGAAGTGGGGGGGGATACGCAGTATTTT.

Concerning this clone itself: The sample carries other DNA sequences with the same CDR3. V and J are TRBV9 and TRBJ2-7; 8 bases are a match to TRBD2. Trimming took 4 bases from V and 2 from J; bases not matched to a gene: 5. The CDR3 runs 14 residues. Germline-derived CDR1 and CDR2 are SGDLS and YYNGEE. The CDR3 here is CASSPGGGTYEQYF. For the CDR3, the DNA is TGTGCCAGCAGCCCCGGGGGGGGAACCTACGAGCAGTACTTC.

As DNA, the CDR3 is TGTGCCAGCAGCTTGGTTGAGGGGGCGAGTGAGACCCAGTACTTC. Translating it yields CASSLVEGASETQYF. The J gene is TRBJ2-5, the V gene TRBV5-6, with 7 nucleotides matching TRBD1. Germline CDR1 is SGHDT and CDR2 is YYEEEE. V lost 0 bases and J lost 5; bases outside the gene matches: 7. The CDR3 extends over 15 amino acids. Filled out from reference TRBV5-6 and TRBJ2-5, the complete variable domain reads DAGVTQSPTHLIKTRGQQVTLRCSPKSGHDTVSWYQQALGQGPQFIFQYYEEEERQRGNFPDRFSGHQFPNYSSELNVNALLLGDSALYLCASSLVEGASETQYFGPGTRLLVL.

The chain employs TRBV9 and TRBJ2-7; a weak D match, TRBD2 (5 bases). Trimming stripped 0 bases from V and 5 bases from J, with 12 bases between. Germline CDR1 is SGDLS and CDR2 is YYNGEE. This CDR3 spans 14 amino acids. The CDR3 DNA is TGTGCCAGCAGCGTAGCGTCGGGGTACGACGAGCAGTACTTC. It yields the protein CASSVASGYDEQYF.

The chain links TRBV5-5 to TRBJ2-7; tentatively, D is TRBD2 (5 bases). This CDR3 contains 14 residues. Germline V gene lookup returns CDR1 SGHKS and CDR2 YYEKEE (reference sequence). Trimming took 6 bases from V and 3 from J, leaving 16 bases between them. CDR3 coding DNA: TGTGCCAGCAACTTAGCGTCCCAGAACTACGAGCAGTACTTC. This translates into CASNLASQNYEQYF. The full variable domain, in which reference TRBV5-5 and TRBJ2-7 provide the parts outside the CDR3, is DAGVTQSPTHLIKTRGQQVTLRCSPISGHKSVSWYQQVLGQGPQFIFQYYEKEERGRGNFPDRFSARQFPNYSSELNVNALLLGDSALYLCASNLASQNYEQYFGPGTRLTVT.

Note on this clone: Other DNA sequences from this sample encode an identical CDR3 as well. The gene calls are TRBV5-1 and TRBJ2-2, with TRBD2 matching over 7 bases. Germline CDR1 reads SGHRS; CDR2 reads YFSETQ. V was clipped by 0 bases and J by 2 bases; unmatched bases: 1. The CDR3 sequence is 15 residues long. Written as DNA, the CDR3 is TGCGCCAGCAGCTTGGGAGCGGGAAACACCGGGGAGCTGTTTTTT. As protein: CASSLGAGNTGELFF.

The chain couples TRBV7-9 to TRBJ1-1, with D hard to call. This CDR3 comprises 15 residues. Trimming removed 5 bases at V and 0 bases at J, with 13 bases between. Germline CDR1 is SEHNR and CDR2 is FQNEAQ (reference sequence). This CDR3 is CASSPPENMNTEAFF. The CDR3 DNA reads as TGTGCCAGCAGCCCCCCGGAGAACATGAACACTGAAGCTTTCTTT. Complete variable domain (other parts from reference TRBV7-9 and TRBJ1-1): DTGVSQNPRHKITKRGQNVTFRCDPISEHNRLYWYRQTLGQGPEFLTYFQNEAQLEKSRLLSDRFSAERPKGSFSTLEIQRTEQGDSAMYLCASSPPENMNTEAFFGQGTRLTVV.

This chain uses TRBV7-6 with TRBJ2-7; 10 nucleotides match TRBD2. Germline loops: CDR1 SGHVS, CDR2 FNYEAQ. The CDR3 covers 17 residues. V dropped 1 base and J dropped 6; count of bases not matched to a gene: 12. The CDR3 region has the DNA TGTGCCAGCAGCTTAGGGCTAGCGGGGGTGGGAGAAGTCGAGCAGTACTTC. It is translated as CASSLGLAGVGEVEQYF.